The 26 T cell receptor beta chains below come from one sample, sequenced in a study of shared clonotypes between healthy human individuals. Clones were sequenced by immunoSEQ multiplex PCR, and TCRdb holds only the in-frame ones, with some missing. The data hold over a million clones, with approximately 97% observed a single time. The sequenced sample consisted of naive CD4+ T cells sorted from blood. As for subset: CD45RA+ positively selected. All receptors come from a man aged 25-45 years in good health.

The rearrangement links TRBV30 to TRBJ2-2; D unclear. Trimming shortened V by 4 bases and J by 5 bases, and 11 bases separated the two germline ends. This CDR3 has 13 amino acids. Germline V CDR1 and CDR2: GTSNPN, SVGIG (reference sequence). As DNA, the CDR3 is TGTGCCTGGATGTACGGCCGGACCGGGGAGCTGTTTTTT. It is translated as CAWMYGRTGELFF.

J is TRBJ2-7 and V is TRBV9; D perhaps matches TRBD1 (5 bases). Germline V gene lookup returns CDR1 SGDLS and CDR2 YYNGEE. Trimming stripped 4 bases from V and 7 bases from J, with 21 bases between. The CDR3 contains 15 residues. The chain's CDR3 is CASSPSSLTAIEQYF. DNA for the CDR3: TGTGCCAGCAGCCCCTCATCTCTGACAGCCATTGAGCAGTACTTC.

The rearrangement joins TRBV9 to TRBJ2-1, with 11 bases lining up with TRBD2. CDR3 length: 13 residues. The V and J ends lost 0 bases and 13 bases, in that order; junction bases with no gene match: 3. Germline V gene lookup returns CDR1 SGDLS and CDR2 YYNGEE. CDR3 in DNA: TGTGCCAGCAGCGTAGTACTAGCGGGAGAACAGTTCTTC. It yields the protein CASSVVLAGEQFF.

The chain has TRBV27 and TRBJ2-1; weak D call: TRBD2 (6 bases). The germline V gene has CDR1 MNHEY and CDR2 SMNVEV (reference sequence). V shed 8 bases and J shed 2 bases, with 19 bases lying between them. The CDR3 runs to 16 residues. CDR3 protein: CASLTSIVGPYNEQFF. CDR3 DNA: TGTGCCAGCCTGACTAGTATCGTAGGACCCTACAATGAGCAGTTCTTC.

V gene TRBV5-1 combines with J gene TRBJ2-3; D not certain. With 0 bases removed from V and 0 bases from J, the gap between germline ends came to 11 bases. The V gene's germline CDR1 is SGHRS and CDR2 YFSETQ. The CDR3 runs 16 residues. The CDR3 reads CASSLGDFLSTDTQYF. In nucleotides, the CDR3 is TGCGCCAGCAGCTTGGGAGACTTCCTTAGCACAGATACGCAGTATTTT. Drawing the rest from reference TRBV5-1 and TRBJ2-3, the complete variable domain is KAGVTQTPRYLIKTRGQQVTLSCSPISGHRSVSWYQQTPGQGLQFLFEYFSETQRNKGNFPGRFSGRQFSNSRSEMNVSTLELGDSALYLCASSLGDFLSTDTQYFGPGTRLTVL.

V is TRBV28 and J is TRBJ1-1; D is possibly TRBD1 (5 bases). The CDR3 contains 15 residues. V was pared by 3 bases and J by 4 bases, with 15 bases between. CDR1 and CDR2 (germline): MDHEN, SYDVKM. The CDR3 region has the DNA TGTGCCAGCAGTTTTAAGGACATCTACCTCACTGAAGCTTTCTTT. Translation: CASSFKDIYLTEAFF. The entire variable domain, with the rest obtained from reference TRBV28 and TRBJ1-1, is as follows: DVKVTQSSRYLVKRTGEKVFLECVQDMDHENMFWYRQDPGLGLRLIYFSYDVKMKEKGDIPEGYSVSREKKERFSLILESASTNQTSMYLCASSFKDIYLTEAFFGQGTRLTVV.

V usage is TRBV28 and J usage is TRBJ2-7; D remains ambiguous. The CDR3 spans 13 residues. V was shortened by 2 bases and J by 5 bases, with 10 bases between the two germline ends. Germline V CDR1 and CDR2: MDHEN, SYDVKM. CDR3 nucleotide sequence: TGTGCCAGCAGTTTACAGTTCCTGGACGAGCAGTACTTC. It encodes CASSLQFLDEQYF.

The chain uses TRBV5-5 and TRBJ2-7, with D perhaps TRBD2 (7 bases). The V end was cut by 1 base, the J end by 4 bases, with 12 bases between. CDR1 is SGHKS and CDR2 is YYEKEE in the germline V gene (reference sequence). This CDR3 has 14 residues. Written as DNA, the CDR3 is TGTGCCAGCAGCTTGAAGGGGGAGGGATACGAGCAGTACTTC. Protein: CASSLKGEGYEQYF.

The rearrangement uses TRBV7-9 and TRBJ1-3; D might be TRBD1 (5 bases). This CDR3 region has 17 residues. Germline V gene data show CDR1 as SEHNR and CDR2 as FQNEAQ (reference sequence). Trimming pared 4 bases from V and 3 bases from J, leaving 19 bases between. CDR3 DNA: TGTGCCAGCAGCTATTTATTGATGAGGGGTGTTGGAAACACCATATATTTT. Its translation: CASSYLLMRGVGNTIYF.

The chain uses TRBV23-1 and TRBJ2-1; tentatively, D is TRBD1 (5 bases). TRBV23-1 is an open reading frame, and its role is uncertain. The CDR3 runs 10 residues. The V and J ends lost 5 bases and 10 bases respectively, with 6 bases between them. CDR3 in DNA: TGCGCCAGCAGTTACAGGGAGCAGTTCTTC. This gives the protein CASSYREQFF.

The chain joins TRBV19 to TRBJ1-2, with 9 bases identical to TRBD1. The CDR3 totals 16 residues. V lost 3 bases to trimming and J lost 1 base; unmatched junction nucleotides: 6. The germline V gene encodes CDR1 LNHDA and CDR2 SQIVND (reference sequence). CDR3 coding DNA: TGTGCCAGTAGTATGGGGACAGGGTATGGTAACTATGGCTACACCTTC. Encoded protein: CASSMGTGYGNYGYTF.

This chain links TRBV5-1 with TRBJ1-1, with D possibly being TRBD1 (6 bases). The CDR3 is made up of 14 amino acids. V was shortened by 4 bases and J by 4 bases, with 14 bases between the two germline ends. In germline, CDR1 is SGHRS, CDR2 YFSETQ. CDR3 amino acids: CASSHIKQGTEAFF. The CDR3 nucleotides read TGCGCCAGCAGCCATATTAAACAGGGCACTGAAGCTTTCTTT.

The chain uses TRBV9 and TRBJ2-2; D is possibly TRBD1 (6 bases). This CDR3 comprises 15 residues. V lost 3 bases and J lost 1, with 10 bases in between. Germline V lookup: CDR1 SGDLS, CDR2 YYNGEE. The CDR3 loop reads CASSAKGQNTGELFF. In nucleotides, the CDR3 is TGTGCCAGCAGCGCAAAGGGACAGAACACCGGGGAGCTGTTTTTT.

This sequence joins TRBV29-1 and TRBJ2-7; D perhaps matches TRBD1 (5 bases). From germline, CDR1 is SQVTM and CDR2 ANQGSEA. The CDR3 totals 14 residues. V dropped 4 bases and J dropped 1 base, with 14 bases sitting between them. The DNA of the CDR3 is TGCAGCGTTGGCCTCCTCGACAGATCCTACGAGCAGTACTTC. Its protein product is CSVGLLDRSYEQYF.

The chain has TRBV29-1 and TRBJ2-3, with 8 bases fitting TRBD1. In germline, CDR1 is SQVTM, CDR2 ANQGSEA. This CDR3 spans 13 amino acids. V trimming: 8 bases; J trimming: 1 base; junction bases outside the gene matches: 5. The CDR3 nucleotides read TGCAGCTCAGGGGGCAGGGGCACAGATACGCAGTATTTT. Translating gives CSSGGRGTDTQYF.

The chain recombines TRBV7-9 with TRBJ2-2; no clear D. This CDR3 contains 12 residues. Trimming removed 3 bases at V and 7 bases at J, with 6 bases between. Germline CDR1 reads SEHNR; CDR2 reads FQNEAQ (reference sequence). The DNA of the CDR3 is TGTGCCAGCAGCTTTCAGGTCGGGGAGCTGTTTTTT. Translating it yields CASSFQVGELFF.

This chain uses TRBV2 with TRBJ2-2, with D perhaps matching TRBD1 (6 bases). Germline CDR1 reads SNHLY; CDR2 reads FYNNEI. This CDR3 region has 12 residues. V lost 7 bases and J 5 bases, leaving 8 bases between the germline ends. The chain's CDR3 is CASNRETGELFF. The CDR3 nucleotides are TGTGCCAGCAACAGGGAAACCGGGGAGCTGTTTTTT.

The chain links TRBV5-8 to TRBJ1-1; D unclear. CDR1 is SGHTS, CDR2 YDEGEE, per germline. The CDR3 extends over 10 amino acids. Trimming took off 5 bases at V and 2 bases at J, with 1 base between the two ends. CDR3 amino acids: CASRNTEAFF. The CDR3 DNA reads as TGTGCCAGCAGAAACACTGAAGCTTTCTTT.

The chain couples TRBV5-1 to TRBJ1-1; D is perhaps TRBD1 (6 bases). V shed 4 bases and J shed 0 bases, with 13 bases lying between them. Germline V gene sequence: CDR1 SGHRS, CDR2 YFSETQ. CDR3 length: 15 residues. The CDR3 DNA follows: TGCGCCAGCAGCATAGGGGACAAAATGAACACTGAAGCTTTCTTT. This encodes CASSIGDKMNTEAFF.

The chain joins TRBV7-3 to TRBJ2-1; 7 nucleotides agree with TRBD1. Germline loops: CDR1 SGHTA, CDR2 FQGTGA. The V segment lost 0 bases and the J segment 5 bases; nucleotides outside the gene matches: 4. The CDR3 has 15 amino acids. The CDR3 loop reads CASSLTGDRHNEQFF. The CDR3 nucleotides read TGTGCCAGCAGCTTAACGGGGGACAGACACAATGAGCAGTTCTTC.

The rearrangement joins TRBV5-5 to TRBJ1-2; D unclear. Trimming took 1 base from V and 6 from J, leaving 10 bases between them. CDR1 and CDR2 from the germline V gene are SGHKS and YYEKEE (reference sequence). The CDR3 is made up of 13 amino acids. The CDR3 DNA follows: TGTGCCAGCAGCTTGACGACGACTAATGGCTACACCTTC. Protein: CASSLTTTNGYTF.

Comment on this clone: Other nucleotide sequences in the sample specify the same CDR3. The chain is built from TRBV9 and TRBJ2-7; TRBD2 agrees at 7 bases. With V trimmed by 0 bases and J by 4 bases, 7 bases remained unmatched. This CDR3 has 15 amino acids. The germline V gene encodes CDR1 SGDLS and CDR2 YYNGEE. The CDR3, as DNA: TGTGCCAGCAGCGTAGGGGCTAGCGGTGTGTACGAGCAGTACTTC. Translation: CASSVGASGVYEQYF.

The gene calls are TRBV28 and TRBJ2-2; tentatively, D is TRBD2 (5 bases). The V and J ends lost 7 bases and 5 bases respectively, with 8 bases between them. The germline gives CDR1 MDHEN, CDR2 SYDVKM. The CDR3 is 12 residues long. CDR3 in DNA: TGTGCCAGCATGGACTCAACCGGGGAGCTGTTTTTT. Amino acid sequence: CASMDSTGELFF.

This chain joins TRBV27 and TRBJ1-1; no definite D call. CDR1 is MNHEY and CDR2 is SMNVEV in the germline V gene (reference sequence). V lost 6 bases and J lost 0, with 8 bases in between. The CDR3 is 13 amino acids. As DNA, the CDR3 is TGTGCCAGCAGGGAGTCCCTGAACACTGAAGCTTTCTTT. This encodes CASRESLNTEAFF.

The chain combines TRBV5-4 with TRBJ2-2, with TRBD2 matching 8 bases. The CDR3 covers 17 residues. Germline V lookup: CDR1 SGHNT, CDR2 YYREEE (reference sequence). The trim removed 5 bases at V and 4 bases at J, leaving 13 bases unmatched. Written as DNA, the CDR3 is TGTGCCAGCAGTTCCGTCTCAGCGGGAGCAGTCACCGGGGAGCTGTTTTTT. It codes for CASSSVSAGAVTGELFF.

CDR3 amino acids: CASSYPGTQVYTF. The CDR3 DNA reads as TGTGCCAGCAGTTACCCCGGGACACAGGTCTACACCTTC. This sequence joins TRBV6-5 and TRBJ1-2, with a weak D call TRBD1 (6 bases). Germline lookup yields CDR1 MNHEY and CDR2 SVGAGI. This CDR3 spans 13 amino acids. Trimming left V 2 bases short and J 10 bases short, with 14 bases between.